This TCR beta chain was retrieved from a study of molecular identifiers for immune sequencing clone quantification. Germline V gene lookup returns CDR1 SGHTA and CDR2 FQGNSA. The CDR3 runs 18 residues. V trimming: 1 base; J trimming: 0 bases; junction bases outside the gene matches: 7. TCRdb fed the PCR reads into MiXCR, producing one record per CDR3 protein. Of about 320,000 distinct CDR3 sequences listed, about a fifth were seen once; the top ten hold approximately 0.83%. This clonotype has at least ten counts. Sequenced input: naive CD8+ T cells from blood, with Jurkat cell RNA spiked in. Sample subset: FACS-sorted CD8+CD4-CCR7+CD45RA+ naive T cells. The source of this sequence is a human donor in good health. Some libraries in this study had Jurkat cell RNA spiked in. This sequence joins TRBV7-2 and TRBJ2-4, with 9 nucleotides matching TRBD2. The CDR3 DNA is TGTGCCAGCAGCTTAGAAGGGGCGGGGGGGGGAGCCAAAAACATTCAGTACTTC. The encoded protein is CASSLEGAGGGAKNIQYF.